These 22 T cell receptor beta chains originate from one sample sequenced in a study of blood T cell repertoires in COVID-19. TCRdb's copy holds only in-frame clones and misses some; the assay was immunoSEQ multiplex PCR. The sample consists of 200,000 to 250,000 clones, nearly 90% of them appearing once. Material: PBMCs or T cells enriched from blood (not recorded which). These receptors were obtained from a man younger than 40 who had been exposed to COVID-19.

The chain is built from TRBV5-4 and TRBJ2-5, with D uncertain. V lost 0 bases to trimming and J lost 5 bases, with 8 bases between them. The CDR3 is made up of 13 amino acids. CDR1 and CDR2 from the germline V gene are SGHNT and YYREEE (reference sequence). DNA of the CDR3: TGTGCCAGCAGCTTGGACCCCGGGGAGACCCAGTACTTC. Protein: CASSLDPGETQYF.

The chain carries TRBV18 and TRBJ1-5; 7 nucleotides align to TRBD1. Germline-derived CDR1 and CDR2 are KGHSH and LQKENI. The CDR3 is 17 amino acids. V lost 2 bases, J lost 11 bases, and 18 bases stayed unmatched. CDR3 nucleotide sequence: TGTGCCAGCTCACCAACGGGGGCAGGAACAGGGGAGTTTGCCCAGCATTTT. Protein sequence: CASSPTGAGTGEFAQHF. The complete variable domain, with remaining parts taken from reference TRBV18 and TRBJ1-5, reads NAGVMQNPRHLVRRRGQEARLRCSPMKGHSHVYWYRQLPEEGLKFMVYLQKENIIDESGMPKERFSAEFPKEGPSILRIQQVVRGDSAAYFCASSPTGAGTGEFAQHFGDGTRLSIL.

In this sample, this clone turned up a few times. The V call is TRBV4-3, the J call TRBJ1-1, with 10 bases that match TRBD1. Germline trimming cut 2 bases from V and 2 bases from J; bases unmatched to any gene: 14. The CDR3 loop spans 19 amino acids. Germline V gene data show CDR1 as LGHNA and CDR2 as YSLEER. The CDR3 spells CASSQSLFRTGGTNTEAFF. The CDR3 DNA reads as TGCGCCAGCAGCCAAAGCCTCTTTCGGACAGGGGGAACCAACACTGAAGCTTTCTTT.

This chain connects TRBV2 to TRBJ2-3; TRBD1 aligns across 8 bases. CDR1 SNHLY and CDR2 FYNNEI come from the germline V gene. The CDR3 is 16 residues long. V was pared by 3 bases and J by 4 bases, with 9 bases of the junction left unmatched. The CDR3 loop reads CASSDFPSGGPDTQYF. The CDR3 DNA sequence: TGTGCCAGCAGTGATTTCCCCTCAGGGGGCCCAGATACGCAGTATTTT.

The rearrangement links TRBV5-4 to TRBJ2-7; the D gene is possibly TRBD2 (5 bases). Germline values: CDR1 SGHNT, CDR2 YYREEE (reference sequence). Trimming stripped 0 bases from V and 0 bases from J, with 10 bases between. This CDR3 contains 15 residues. CDR3 protein: CASSLVGEISYEQYF. CDR3 sequence (DNA): TGTGCCAGCAGCTTGGTCGGGGAAATCTCCTACGAGCAGTACTTC.

This chain connects TRBV7-9 to TRBJ1-3; no clear D gene. The germline V gene encodes CDR1 SEHNR and CDR2 FQNEAQ (reference sequence). Trimming left V 7 bases short and J 2 bases short, with 9 bases between. CDR3 length equals 13 residues. Written as DNA, the CDR3 is TGTGCCAGCACCCCTCCCCCTGGAAACACCATATATTTT. Protein: CASTPPPGNTIYF.

The rearrangement joins TRBV6-5 to TRBJ1-4, with D possibly matching TRBD1 (5 bases). Germline CDR1 and CDR2: MNHEY and SVGAGI. The CDR3 loop spans 14 amino acids. V gave up 7 bases and J gave up 7 bases, with 16 bases separating them. The CDR3 DNA follows: TGTGCCAGCACCTCTGGGGGGTTCGGTGAAAAACTGTTTTTT. As protein: CASTSGGFGEKLFF.

The V call is TRBV4-1, the J call TRBJ1-5, with D unresolved. This CDR3 contains 13 residues. Looked up from germline, CDR1 is MGHRA and CDR2 is YSYEKL. V lost 0 bases, J lost 4 bases, and 4 bases lay in between. The CDR3 DNA is TGCGCCAGCAGCCAAGAGAGGAATCAGCCCCAGCATTTT. Translated: CASSQERNQPQHF.

The gene calls are TRBV2 and TRBJ2-1; 15 nucleotides line up with TRBD2. This CDR3 spans 17 amino acids. CDR1 and CDR2 from the germline V gene are SNHLY and FYNNEI. Trimming took 3 bases from V and 5 from J; bases not matched to a gene: 5. The CDR3 region is CASSDPGLAGGHNEQFF. CDR3 nucleotide sequence: TGTGCCAGCAGTGACCCGGGACTAGCGGGGGGACACAATGAGCAGTTCTTC.

This chain connects TRBV3-1 (or the pseudogene TRBV3-2) to TRBJ2-5, with TRBD2 matching over 13 bases. The CDR3 has 14 amino acids. The germline gives CDR1 LGHDT, CDR2 YNNKEL (reference sequence). Trimming removed 6 bases from V and 5 bases from J; junction bases left unmatched: 3. Here the CDR3 reads CASRLAGGRETQYF. CDR3 coding DNA: TGTGCCAGCAGACTAGCGGGGGGGCGGGAGACCCAGTACTTC.

The J gene is TRBJ2-5, the V gene TRBV19, with D tentatively TRBD2 (7 bases). The V end lost 10 bases, the J end lost 4 bases, and 19 bases lay between the germline ends. In germline, CDR1 is LNHDA, CDR2 SQIVND (reference sequence). The length of the CDR3 is 14 residues. CDR3 loop: CATRGGLTRETQYF. CDR3 in DNA: TGTGCCACAAGGGGGGGACTCACCCGAGAGACCCAGTACTTC.

The genes are TRBV6-5 and TRBJ2-1; D is ambiguous. This CDR3 is 13 amino acids long. Germline CDR1 is MNHEY and CDR2 is SVGAGI. Trimming shortened V by 6 bases and J by 6 bases, and 12 bases separated the two germline ends. The CDR3 here is CASRNIPSNEQFF. The CDR3 region has the DNA TGTGCCAGCAGAAACATCCCTTCCAATGAGCAGTTCTTC.

A few counts support this clone. The chain carries TRBV11-2 and TRBJ1-1; a weak D match, TRBD1 (6 bases). Looked up from germline, CDR1 is SGHAT and CDR2 is FQNNGV. The CDR3 sequence is 15 residues long. Between the trimmed V and J ends, which lost 5 bases and 1 base, there was a span of 14 bases. The CDR3 nucleotides are TGTGCCAGCAGCCCTCGTCGGGGGGCGAACACTGAAGCTTTCTTT. Translated, it gives CASSPRRGANTEAFF.

The chain recombines TRBV15 with TRBJ1-4; D is unresolved. V was trimmed by 1 base and J by 6 bases, leaving 6 bases between them. CDR1 LNHNV and CDR2 YYDKDF come from the germline V gene (reference sequence). The CDR3 has 13 residues. The CDR3 sequence is CATSRVSYEKLFF. The CDR3 DNA sequence: TGTGCCACCAGCAGAGTGTCCTATGAAAAACTGTTTTTT. Full variable domain (outside the CDR3, taken from reference TRBV15 and TRBJ1-4): DAMVIQNPRYQVTQFGKPVTLSCSQTLNHNVMYWYQQKSSQAPKLLFHYYDKDFNNEADTPDNFQSRRPNTSFCFLDIRSPGLGDTAMYLCATSRVSYEKLFFGSGTQLSVL.

J is TRBJ2-3 and V is TRBV9, with 12 bases lining up with TRBD2. The V segment lost 0 bases and the J segment 0 bases; nucleotides outside the gene matches: 5. This CDR3 has 18 amino acids. Looked up from germline, CDR1 is SGDLS and CDR2 is YYNGEE. CDR3 sequence: CASSVATSGGPSTDTQYF. The CDR3 DNA follows: TGTGCCAGCAGCGTAGCTACTAGCGGGGGGCCTAGCACAGATACGCAGTATTTT.

The gene calls are TRBV6-5 and TRBJ2-7; possibly TRBD1 for D (6 bases). CDR3 length equals 13 residues. Between the trimmed V and J ends, which lost 0 bases and 5 bases, there was a span of 8 bases. Looked up from germline, CDR1 is MNHEY and CDR2 is SVGAGI. CDR3 bases: TGTGCCAGCAGTTACTCCAGGGGCAACGAGCAGTACTTC. It codes for CASSYSRGNEQYF.

This clone was detected once. The rearrangement links TRBV3-1 (or the pseudogene TRBV3-2) to TRBJ1-1; 7 nucleotides match TRBD1. Germline V gene sequence: CDR1 LGHDT, CDR2 YNNKEL (reference sequence). This CDR3 has 14 residues. Trimming took 5 bases from V and 0 from J; bases not matched to a gene: 3. CDR3 in DNA: TGTGCCAGCAGCTCCGGACAGGTGAACACTGAAGCTTTCTTT. It yields the protein CASSSGQVNTEAFF.

This sequence joins TRBV29-1 and TRBJ2-7; TRBD1 agrees at 9 bases. Trimming took 4 bases from V and 2 from J; bases not matched to a gene: 6. The CDR3 is made up of 14 amino acids. CDR1 is SQVTM, CDR2 ANQGSEA, per germline. The chain's CDR3 is CSVVGDRAPYEQYF. CDR3 coding DNA: TGCAGCGTTGTGGGGGACAGGGCACCCTACGAGCAGTACTTC.

This clone was counted a single time. The rearrangement links TRBV5-4 to TRBJ2-5; a possible D gene is TRBD2 (5 bases). Trimming removed 2 bases from V and 5 bases from J, with 16 bases in between. The CDR3 runs to 15 residues. The germline gives CDR1 SGHNT, CDR2 YYREEE (reference sequence). The CDR3, as DNA: TGTGCCAGCAGCTTAAGTGGGGTTAGCGTGGAGACCCAGTACTTC. Encoded protein: CASSLSGVSVETQYF.

The V and J genes are TRBV9 and TRBJ2-1; TRBD1 agrees at 7 bases. Losses at the gene ends were 0 bases for V and 4 bases for J; bases not matched to a gene: 4. The CDR3 has 15 amino acids. Germline CDR1 and CDR2: SGDLS and YYNGEE. DNA of the CDR3: TGTGCCAGCAGCGTAGGGACAGGTTATTACAATGAGCAGTTCTTC. Amino acid sequence: CASSVGTGYYNEQFF.

Only one count was recorded for this clone. The chain carries TRBV14 and TRBJ2-7; tentative D call: TRBD2 (5 bases). Germline V gene data show CDR1 as SGHDN and CDR2 as FVKESK. The V end lost 1 base, the J end lost 7 bases, and 17 bases lay between the germline ends. The CDR3 runs 15 residues. CDR3 coding DNA: TGTGCCAGCAGCCAAGTCGGTCGGGTTCCGGGAGAGCAGTACTTC. Its translation is CASSQVGRVPGEQYF.

The chain employs TRBV30 and TRBJ2-3; 11 bases are a match to TRBD2. The CDR3 spans 15 residues. The germline V gene encodes CDR1 GTSNPN and CDR2 SVGIG (reference sequence). Losses at the gene ends were 3 bases for V and 6 bases for J; bases not matched to a gene: 8. The CDR3 DNA follows: TGTGCCTGGAGCCATGGGACTAGCGGAGTCGATACGCAGTATTTT. Its protein product is CAWSHGTSGVDTQYF.